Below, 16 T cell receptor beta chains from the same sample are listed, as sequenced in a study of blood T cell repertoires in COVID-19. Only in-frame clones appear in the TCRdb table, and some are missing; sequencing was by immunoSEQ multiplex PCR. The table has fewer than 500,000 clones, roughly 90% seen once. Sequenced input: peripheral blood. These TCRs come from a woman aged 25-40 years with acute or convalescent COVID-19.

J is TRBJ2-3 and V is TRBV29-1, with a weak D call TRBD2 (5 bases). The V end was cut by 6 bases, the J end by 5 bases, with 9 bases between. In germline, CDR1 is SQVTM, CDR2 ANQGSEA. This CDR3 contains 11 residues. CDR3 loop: CSVRGGDTQYF. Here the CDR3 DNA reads TGCAGCGTACGGGGTGGAGATACGCAGTATTTT.

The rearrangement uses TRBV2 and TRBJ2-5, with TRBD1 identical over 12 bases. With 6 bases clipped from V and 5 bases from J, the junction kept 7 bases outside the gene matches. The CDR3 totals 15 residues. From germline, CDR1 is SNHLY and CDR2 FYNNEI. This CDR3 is CASRGPGQGAETQYF. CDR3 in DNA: TGTGCCAGCAGGGGACCGGGACAGGGGGCGGAGACCCAGTACTTC.

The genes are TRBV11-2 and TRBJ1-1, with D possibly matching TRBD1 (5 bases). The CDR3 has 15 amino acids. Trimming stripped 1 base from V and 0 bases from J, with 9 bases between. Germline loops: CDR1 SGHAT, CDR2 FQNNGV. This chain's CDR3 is CASSLGRQLNTEAFF. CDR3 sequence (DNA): TGTGCCAGCAGCTTAGGAAGACAGCTGAACACTGAAGCTTTCTTT.

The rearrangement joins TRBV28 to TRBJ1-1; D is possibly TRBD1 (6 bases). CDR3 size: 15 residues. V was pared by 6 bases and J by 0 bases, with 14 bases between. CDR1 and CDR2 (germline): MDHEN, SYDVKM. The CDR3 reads CASSPYRAMNTEAFF. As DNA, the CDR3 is TGTGCCAGCAGCCCTTACAGGGCCATGAACACTGAAGCTTTCTTT.

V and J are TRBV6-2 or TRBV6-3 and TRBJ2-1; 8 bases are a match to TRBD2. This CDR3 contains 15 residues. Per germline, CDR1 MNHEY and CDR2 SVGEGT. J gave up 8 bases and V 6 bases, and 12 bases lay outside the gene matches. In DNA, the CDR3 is TGTGCCAGCAGCCACTTAGACGGGGGGGCATATGAGCAGTTCTTC. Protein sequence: CASSHLDGGAYEQFF.

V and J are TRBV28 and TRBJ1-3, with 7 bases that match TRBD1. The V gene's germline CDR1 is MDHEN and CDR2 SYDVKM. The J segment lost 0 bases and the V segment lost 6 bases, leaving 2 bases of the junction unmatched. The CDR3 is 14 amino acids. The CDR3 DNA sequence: TGTGCCAGCAGGCGGACAGGCTCTGGAAACACCATATATTTT. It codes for CASRRTGSGNTIYF.

CDR3 in amino acids: CASSRGTSEETQYF. CDR3 coding DNA: TGTGCCAGCAGCCGGGGGACTAGCGAGGAGACCCAGTACTTC. This chain uses TRBV7-2 with TRBJ2-5, with 10 bases identical to TRBD2. Germline CDR1 reads SGHTA; CDR2 reads FQGNSA. J gave up 5 bases and V 5 bases, and 5 bases lay outside the gene matches. The length of the CDR3 is 14 residues.

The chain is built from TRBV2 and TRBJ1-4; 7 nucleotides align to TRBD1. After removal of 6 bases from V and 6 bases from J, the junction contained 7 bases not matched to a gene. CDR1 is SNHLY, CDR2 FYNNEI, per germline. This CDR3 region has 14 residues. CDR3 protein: CASSVGTADEKLFF. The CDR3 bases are TGTGCCAGCAGCGTCGGGACAGCGGATGAAAAACTGTTTTTT.

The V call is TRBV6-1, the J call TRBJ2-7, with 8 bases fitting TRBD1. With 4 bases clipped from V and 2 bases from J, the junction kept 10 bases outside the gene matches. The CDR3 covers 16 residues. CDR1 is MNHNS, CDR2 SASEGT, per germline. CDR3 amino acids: CASSALTGGFPYEQYF. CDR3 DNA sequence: TGTGCCAGCAGTGCATTAACAGGGGGTTTCCCCTACGAGCAGTACTTC.

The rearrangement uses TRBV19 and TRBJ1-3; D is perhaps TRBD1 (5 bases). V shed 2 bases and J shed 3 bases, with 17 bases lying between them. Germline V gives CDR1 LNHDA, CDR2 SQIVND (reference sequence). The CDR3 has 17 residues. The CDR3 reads CASSIPSGRGRGNTIYF. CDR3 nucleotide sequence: TGTGCCAGTAGTATACCTTCGGGGAGGGGTCGTGGAAACACCATATATTTT.

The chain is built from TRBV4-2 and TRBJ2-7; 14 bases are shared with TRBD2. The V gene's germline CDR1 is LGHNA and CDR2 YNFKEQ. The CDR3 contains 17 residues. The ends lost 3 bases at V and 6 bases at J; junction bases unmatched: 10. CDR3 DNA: TGTGCCAGCAGCCAGACTAGCGGGGGGGCTTTGGGAGGCGAGCAGTACTTC. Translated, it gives CASSQTSGGALGGEQYF.

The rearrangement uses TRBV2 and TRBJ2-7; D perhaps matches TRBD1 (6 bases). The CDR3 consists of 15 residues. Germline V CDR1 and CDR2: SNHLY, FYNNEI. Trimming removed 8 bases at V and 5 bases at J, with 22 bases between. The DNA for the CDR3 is TGTGCCAGCCAGCAGGTAGGGGGTGATGGTGACGAGCAGTACTTC. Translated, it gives CASQQVGGDGDEQYF.

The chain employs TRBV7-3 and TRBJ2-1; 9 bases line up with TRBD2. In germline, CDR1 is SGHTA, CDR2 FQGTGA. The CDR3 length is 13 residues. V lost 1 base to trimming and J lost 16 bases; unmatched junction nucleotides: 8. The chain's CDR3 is CASSLRSGGPSFF. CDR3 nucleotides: TGTGCCAGCAGCTTAAGAAGCGGGGGGCCCTCATTCTTC.

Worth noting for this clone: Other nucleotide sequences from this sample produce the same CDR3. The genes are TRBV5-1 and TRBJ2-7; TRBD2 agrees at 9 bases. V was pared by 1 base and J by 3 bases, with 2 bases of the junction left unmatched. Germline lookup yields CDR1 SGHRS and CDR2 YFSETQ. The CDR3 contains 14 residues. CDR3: CASSLSGGNYEQYF. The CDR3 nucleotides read TGCGCCAGCAGCTTGAGCGGGGGGAACTACGAGCAGTACTTC.

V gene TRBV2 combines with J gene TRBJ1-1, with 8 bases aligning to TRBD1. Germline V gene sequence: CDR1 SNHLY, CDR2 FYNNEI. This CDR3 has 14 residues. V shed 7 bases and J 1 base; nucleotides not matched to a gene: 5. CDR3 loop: CASNKGTGNTEAFF. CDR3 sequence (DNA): TGTGCCAGCAATAAGGGGACAGGGAACACTGAAGCTTTCTTT.

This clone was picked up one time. Here the CDR3 reads CASSLLWTGSIDYGYTF. The CDR3 region has the DNA TGTGCCAGCAGCTTACTCTGGACAGGGTCTATTGACTATGGCTACACCTTC. The chain combines TRBV7-8 with TRBJ1-2, with 8 positions matching TRBD1. Unmatched junction bases numbered 11, after V lost 2 bases and J lost 3 bases. The CDR3 is 17 residues long. The V gene's germline CDR1 is SGHVS and CDR2 FQNEAQ.